Below are 11 T cell receptor beta chains sequenced from a single sample in a study of blood T cell repertoires in COVID-19. The repertoire was sequenced with immunoSEQ multiplex PCR; TCRdb's copy has only in-frame clones and lacks some. The profile shows 150,000 to 200,000 clones, 70% to 90% of them singletons. The sequenced sample was peripheral blood. Source of these receptors: a man in his 60s with active or convalescent COVID-19.

In DNA form, the CDR3 reads TGCGCCAGCAGCTTGGCCGGCGACAGGGGCTACGAGCAGTACTTC. Its translation: CASSLAGDRGYEQYF. This chain links TRBV5-1 with TRBJ2-7, with 8 bases matching TRBD1. V was clipped by 0 bases and J by 3 bases; unmatched bases: 5. Germline V gives CDR1 SGHRS, CDR2 YFSETQ. The CDR3 has 15 amino acids.

CDR3: CASSPLLNYGYTF. As DNA, the CDR3 is TGTGCCAGCAGCCCTCTTCTTAACTATGGCTACACCTTC. The chain carries TRBV11-2 and TRBJ1-2, with D hard to call. CDR3 size: 13 residues. Germline values: CDR1 SGHAT, CDR2 FQNNGV. Trimming took off 5 bases at V and 1 base at J, with 8 bases between the two ends.

The rearrangement links TRBV2 to TRBJ1-2; D might be TRBD1 (5 bases). V lost 0 bases to trimming and J lost 8 bases, with 16 bases between them. The CDR3 has 15 residues. From germline, CDR1 is SNHLY and CDR2 FYNNEI. The CDR3 sequence is CASSEADTALRGYTF. DNA for the CDR3: TGTGCCAGCAGTGAAGCGGACACGGCTCTAAGGGGCTACACCTTC.

The rearrangement links TRBV7-9 to TRBJ2-2, with 14 bases fitting TRBD2. Germline V lookup: CDR1 SEHNR, CDR2 FQNEAQ (reference sequence). Trimming took 5 bases from V and 7 from J; bases not matched to a gene: 9. The length of the CDR3 is 17 residues. CDR3 nucleotides: TGTGCCAGCAGCCGGACTAGCGGGGGGCTTAAGATCGGGGAGCTGTTTTTT. Residues: CASSRTSGGLKIGELFF.

CDR3 loop: CASSRSGAASYNEQFF. Here the CDR3 DNA reads TGTGCCAGCAGCCGTAGCGGGGCGGCCTCCTACAATGAGCAGTTCTTC. This chain links TRBV7-2 with TRBJ2-1; 8 positions match TRBD2. Germline CDR1 SGHTA, CDR2 FQGNSA. Unmatched junction bases numbered 6, after V lost 5 bases and J lost 0 bases. This CDR3 has 16 residues.

CDR3 sequence: CASRPTGSPGYTF. The CDR3 nucleotides read TGTGCCAGCAGGCCCACAGGGAGTCCGGGCTACACCTTC. The rearrangement joins TRBV27 to TRBJ1-2, with D possibly being TRBD1 (6 bases). The CDR3 loop spans 13 amino acids. Germline CDR1 is MNHEY and CDR2 is SMNVEV (reference sequence). Trimming shortened V by 6 bases and J by 8 bases, and 16 bases separated the two germline ends.

This chain uses TRBV7-9 with TRBJ2-5, with 12 nucleotides matching TRBD2. Germline V gene sequence: CDR1 SEHNR, CDR2 FQNEAQ (reference sequence). V shed 3 bases and J 0 bases; nucleotides not matched to a gene: 8. There are 18 residues in the CDR3. CDR3 residues: CASSLKLAGGAYQETQYF. The CDR3 bases are TGTGCCAGCAGCTTGAAACTAGCGGGGGGCGCGTACCAAGAGACCCAGTACTTC.

The chain combines TRBV10-3 with TRBJ2-1; possibly TRBD1 for D (6 bases). The germline V and J ends were trimmed by 3 bases and 7 bases, with 19 bases remaining between them. There are 16 residues in the CDR3. Per germline, CDR1 ENHRY and CDR2 SYGVKD. The CDR3 coding sequence is TGTGCCATCAGTGAAGCACAGGGTGATAGCCGGAATGAGCAGTTCTTC. Translating gives CAISEAQGDSRNEQFF.

V is TRBV27 and J is TRBJ1-5; D possibly corresponds to TRBD1 (5 bases). CDR3 size: 17 residues. The V and J ends lost 3 bases and 5 bases respectively, with 20 bases between them. CDR1 is MNHEY and CDR2 is SMNVEV in the germline V gene (reference sequence). The CDR3 DNA follows: TGTGCCAGCAGTTTTTTGTGGAAGGGGCTACGGTATCAGCCCCAGCATTTT. Residues: CASSFLWKGLRYQPQHF.

The chain links TRBV18 to TRBJ1-1; maybe TRBD1 (5 bases). CDR3 length: 12 amino acids. Trimming pared 1 base from V and 7 bases from J, leaving 7 bases between. CDR1 and CDR2 (germline): KGHSH, LQKENI. The CDR3: CASSPLQGEAFF. The CDR3 DNA reads as TGTGCCAGCTCACCACTCCAGGGTGAAGCTTTCTTT.

The chain uses TRBV27 and TRBJ1-6; TRBD1 aligns across 12 bases. There are 14 residues in the CDR3. Germline CDR1 and CDR2: MNHEY and SMNVEV (reference sequence). The V segment lost 5 bases and the J segment 13 bases; nucleotides outside the gene matches: 6. The CDR3 loop reads CASSTGTGGWPLHF. The DNA for the CDR3 is TGTGCCAGCAGTACCGGGACAGGGGGCTGGCCCCTCCACTTT.